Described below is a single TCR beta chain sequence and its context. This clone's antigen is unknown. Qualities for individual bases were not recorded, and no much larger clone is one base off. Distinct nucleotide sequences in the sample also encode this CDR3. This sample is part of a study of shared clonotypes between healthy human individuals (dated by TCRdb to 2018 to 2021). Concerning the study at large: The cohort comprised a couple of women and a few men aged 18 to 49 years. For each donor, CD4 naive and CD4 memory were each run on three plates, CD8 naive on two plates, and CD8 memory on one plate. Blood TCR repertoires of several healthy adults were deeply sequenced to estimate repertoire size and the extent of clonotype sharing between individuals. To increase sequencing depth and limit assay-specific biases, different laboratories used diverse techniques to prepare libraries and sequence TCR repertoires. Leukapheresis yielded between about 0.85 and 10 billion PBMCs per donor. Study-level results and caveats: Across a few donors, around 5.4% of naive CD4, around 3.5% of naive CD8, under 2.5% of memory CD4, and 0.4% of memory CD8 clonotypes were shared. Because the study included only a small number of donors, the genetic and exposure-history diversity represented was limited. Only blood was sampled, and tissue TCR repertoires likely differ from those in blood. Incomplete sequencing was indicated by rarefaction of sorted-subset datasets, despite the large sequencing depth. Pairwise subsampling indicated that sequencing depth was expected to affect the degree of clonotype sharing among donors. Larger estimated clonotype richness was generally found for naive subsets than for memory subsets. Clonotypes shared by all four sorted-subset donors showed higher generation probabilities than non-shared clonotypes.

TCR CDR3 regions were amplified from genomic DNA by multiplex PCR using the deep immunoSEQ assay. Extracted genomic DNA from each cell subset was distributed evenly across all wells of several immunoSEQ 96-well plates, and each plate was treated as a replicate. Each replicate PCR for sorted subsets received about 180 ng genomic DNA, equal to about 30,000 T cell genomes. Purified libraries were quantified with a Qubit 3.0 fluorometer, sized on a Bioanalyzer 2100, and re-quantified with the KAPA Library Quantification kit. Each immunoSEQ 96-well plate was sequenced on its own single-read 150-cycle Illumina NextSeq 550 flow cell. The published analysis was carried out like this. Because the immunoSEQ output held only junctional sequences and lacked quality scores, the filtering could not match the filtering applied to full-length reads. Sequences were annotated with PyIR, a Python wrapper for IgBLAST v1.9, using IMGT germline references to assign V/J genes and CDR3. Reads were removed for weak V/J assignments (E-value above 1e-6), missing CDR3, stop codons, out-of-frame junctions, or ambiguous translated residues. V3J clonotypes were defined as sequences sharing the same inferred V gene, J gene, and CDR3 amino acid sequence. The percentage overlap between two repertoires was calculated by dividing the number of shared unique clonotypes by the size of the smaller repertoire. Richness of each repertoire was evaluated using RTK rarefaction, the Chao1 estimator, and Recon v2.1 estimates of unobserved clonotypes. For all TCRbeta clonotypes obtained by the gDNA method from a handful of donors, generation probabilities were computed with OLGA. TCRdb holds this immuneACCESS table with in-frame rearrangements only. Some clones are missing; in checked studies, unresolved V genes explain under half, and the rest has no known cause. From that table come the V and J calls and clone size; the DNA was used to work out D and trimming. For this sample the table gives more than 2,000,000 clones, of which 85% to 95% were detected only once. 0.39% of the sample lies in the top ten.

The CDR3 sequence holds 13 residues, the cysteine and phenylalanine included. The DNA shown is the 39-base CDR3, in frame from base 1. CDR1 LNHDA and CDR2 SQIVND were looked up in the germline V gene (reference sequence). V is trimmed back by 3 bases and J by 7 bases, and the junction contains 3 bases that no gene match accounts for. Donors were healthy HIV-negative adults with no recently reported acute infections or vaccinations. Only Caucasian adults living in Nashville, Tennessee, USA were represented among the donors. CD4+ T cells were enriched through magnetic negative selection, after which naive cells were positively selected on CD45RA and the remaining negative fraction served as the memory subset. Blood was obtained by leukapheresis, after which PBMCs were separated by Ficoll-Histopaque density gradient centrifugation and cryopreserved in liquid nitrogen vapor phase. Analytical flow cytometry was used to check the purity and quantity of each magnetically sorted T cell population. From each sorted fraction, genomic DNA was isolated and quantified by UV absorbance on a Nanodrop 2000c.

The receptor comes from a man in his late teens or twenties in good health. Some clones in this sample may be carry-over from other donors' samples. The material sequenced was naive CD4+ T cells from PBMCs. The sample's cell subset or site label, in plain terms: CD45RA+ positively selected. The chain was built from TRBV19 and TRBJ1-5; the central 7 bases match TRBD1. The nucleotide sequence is TGTGCCAGTAGTATTAACAGGGGCCAGCCCCAGCATTTT. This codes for CASSINRGQPQHF.